This T cell receptor (beta chain) emerged from a study of blood T cell repertoires in COVID-19. Study overall: PBMCs, B-cell-depleted T cells, or T cells provided the cDNA or gDNA that made up the material.

The CDR3 runs to 14 residues. Germline V CDR1 and CDR2: MNHEY, SVGAGI. V lost 2 bases and J 0 bases, leaving 7 bases between the germline ends. The table came from immunoSEQ multiplex PCR; TCRdb's copy has only in-frame clones and leaves some out. The table lists roughly 170,000 clones, approximately 84% of them singletons. J is TRBJ1-1 and V is TRBV6-5; D remains unclear. The sequence was collected from a human donor in a cohort sampled during active COVID-19. The sample was peripheral blood. This chain's CDR3 is CASSYHPVNTEAFF. CDR3 in DNA: TGTGCCAGCAGTTACCACCCGGTGAACACTGAAGCTTTCTTT.